These T cell receptor beta chains were read from a single sample in a study of shared clonotypes between healthy human individuals. TCRdb's copy holds only in-frame clones and misses some; the assay was immunoSEQ multiplex PCR. The table has more than 1,200,000 clones, around 98.5% seen once. Material for sequencing was naive CD4+ T cells sorted from blood. These receptors were taken from a man aged 30 to 45 in good health. The CDR3 runs from the conserved cysteine through the conserved F or W. A D gene is named only where the DNA matches it firmly. Part of the rows lack a size; the others show once, few, many or a class for expanded clones.

length	V	J	size	D	DNA	CDR3
15	TRBV7-3	TRBJ2-1	-	-	TGTGCCAGCAGCCATGACGGGACGACATACAATGAGCAGTTCTTC	CASSHDGTTYNEQFF
15	TRBV5-1	TRBJ2-7	once	TRBD2	TGCGCCAGCAGCCCACGGACTAGCGGGGAGGGGGAGCAGTACTTC	CASSPRTSGEGEQYF
13	TRBV25-1	TRBJ1-2	-	-	TGTGCCAGCAGTGAGGGGATTAACTATGGCTACACCTTC	CASSEGINYGYTF
15	TRBV5-1	TRBJ1-1	-	-	TGCGCCAGCAGCTTGGAAGGGGCAGAGAACACTGAAGCTTTCTTT	CASSLEGAENTEAFF
16	TRBV9	TRBJ2-1	once	-	TGTGCCAGCAGCGTAGGAAACGGCCTGACCTACAATGAGCAGTTCTTC	CASSVGNGLTYNEQFF
15	TRBV10-2	TRBJ2-1	-	-	TGCGCCAGCAGTGAGCCGCACAGGGTGGATAATGAGCAGTTCTTC	CASSEPHRVDNEQFF
15	TRBV18	TRBJ2-3	-	-	TGTGCCAGCTCACCATTGCCTAGCGAAGGAGATACGCAGTATTTT	CASSPLPSEGDTQYF
15	TRBV7-3	TRBJ2-3	-	-	TGTGCCAGCAGCCTCCAGGGTCCGGGCACAGATACGCAGTATTTT	CASSLQGPGTDTQYF
12	TRBV7-9	TRBJ1-2	-	-	TGTGCCAGCAGCCAGACGGGGGGCGGCTACACCTTC	CASSQTGGGYTF
14	TRBV5-5	TRBJ2-6	-	-	TGTGCCAGCAGCTTAGGTCCTGGGGCCAACGTCCTGACTTTC	CASSLGPGANVLTF
13	TRBV30	TRBJ2-7	-	-	TGTGCCTGGAGCCCCTTTTCATCCTACGAGCAGTACTTC	CAWSPFSSYEQYF
17	TRBV18	TRBJ2-7	-	-	TGTGCCAGCGGAACCATGCCGGGACAAGTTACTCCTTACGAGCAGTACTTC	CASGTMPGQVTPYEQYF
11	TRBV2	TRBJ2-4	once	-	TGTGCCAGCAGTGGAGTCAGGGGACAGTACTTC	CASSGVRGQYF
17	TRBV4-3	TRBJ2-3	-	TRBD2	TGCGCCAGCAGCCAAGAAATAACTAGCGCAGGCACAGATACGCAGTATTTT	CASSQEITSAGTDTQYF
13	TRBV11-2	TRBJ2-5	-	-	TGTGCCAGCAGCTCCAGGGACCTCCCGACCCAGTACTTC	CASSSRDLPTQYF
14	TRBV7-3	TRBJ1-5	few	-	TGTGCCAGCAGCCTTACACAGAGGCATCAGCCCCAGCATTTT	CASSLTQRHQPQHF
17	TRBV11-3	TRBJ2-2	-	TRBD2	TGTGCCAGCAGCTTAGATTTGACTAGCGGGAGGAGCGGGGAGCTGTTTTTT	CASSLDLTSGRSGELFF
14	TRBV19	TRBJ1-1	-	-	TGTGCCAGTAAAGAGCAGGGAAGGTACACTGAAGCTTTCTTT	CASKEQGRYTEAFF
14	TRBV7-2	TRBJ2-1	-	-	TGTGCCAGCAGCTTAGCGTCGTCTAGCGATGAGCAGTTCTTC	CASSLASSSDEQFF
15	TRBV19	TRBJ1-5	once	-	TGTGCCAGTAGCCCGACCCCCTATAGCAATCAGCCCCAGCATTTT	CASSPTPYSNQPQHF
14	TRBV9	TRBJ2-7	-	TRBD1	TGTGCCAGCAGCGTCGGGACAGTTGGCTACGAGCAGTACTTC	CASSVGTVGYEQYF
14	TRBV5-1	TRBJ2-7	-	TRBD1	TGCGCCAGCAGCCACGACAGGGGGTGGTACGAGCAGTACTTC	CASSHDRGWYEQYF
18	TRBV27	TRBJ2-5	-	TRBD2	TGTGCCAGCAGGAGAATCCGGACTAGCGGGAGTGGGGGGGAGACCCAGTACTTC	CASRRIRTSGSGGETQYF
14	TRBV18	TRBJ2-1	once	-	TGTGCCAGCTCACCCACCGATAACGACAATGAGCAGTTCTTC	CASSPTDNDNEQFF
13	TRBV29-1	TRBJ1-1	-	-	TGCAGCGCCGGGGATCAGGGCGACACTGAAGCTTTCTTT	CSAGDQGDTEAFF
15	TRBV6-5	TRBJ1-4	-	-	TGTGCCAGCAGTTACTCGGCAGGGGCGGGGGAAAAACTGTTTTTT	CASSYSAGAGEKLFF
14	TRBV28	TRBJ2-1	-	-	TGTGCCAGCACCGCCAAAGGGTGGGGCGGTGAGCAGTTCTTC	CASTAKGWGGEQFF
14	TRBV9	TRBJ2-7	few	TRBD2	TGTGCCAGCAGCGTAGAGGGTCTAGCGGGGGAGCAGTACTTC	CASSVEGLAGEQYF
11	TRBV5-1	TRBJ2-7	-	-	TGCGCCAGCAGCTCTCACTACGAGCAGTACTTC	CASSSHYEQYF
18	TRBV9	TRBJ2-6	-	TRBD2	TGTGCCAGCAGCGTAGCGCTAGCGGGACCCTTCGGGGCCAACGTCCTGACTTTC	CASSVALAGPFGANVLTF
15	TRBV7-9	TRBJ2-7	-	TRBD1	TGTGCCACGACAGGGAGTCGGGCTGGGGGATACGAGCAGTACTTC	CATTGSRAGGYEQYF
13	TRBV28	TRBJ2-7	-	TRBD2	TGTGCCAGTAGAGCGGGAGGGACCTACGAGCAGTACTTC	CASRAGGTYEQYF
13	TRBV28	TRBJ2-7	once	-	TGTGCCAGCAGTTTACCTGCAGAGTACGAGCAGTACTTC	CASSLPAEYEQYF
15	TRBV29-1	TRBJ2-1	-	TRBD1	TGCAGCGTTGAAAGAGGACAGGGGGCGGGGAATGAGCAGTTCTTC	CSVERGQGAGNEQFF
15	TRBV19	TRBJ1-1	-	TRBD1	TGTGCCAGCCTAAGCTCAAGACAGGGGGCAGGGGAAGCTTTCTTT	CASLSSRQGAGEAFF
13	TRBV29-1	TRBJ2-2	-	TRBD1	TGCAGCGTTGGAGACAGGGTGGCCGGGGAGCTGTTTTTT	CSVGDRVAGELFF
15	TRBV27	TRBJ2-7	-	-	TGTGCCAGCCGAGTACAGGGTCTATCTCCCTACGAGCAGTACTTC	CASRVQGLSPYEQYF
16	TRBV7-2	TRBJ2-2	-	TRBD2	TGTGCCAGCAGCTCCCCGAGCGGGAGTACTGGCGGGGAGCTGTTTTTT	CASSSPSGSTGGELFF
15	TRBV28	TRBJ2-1	-	TRBD2	TGTGCCAGCAGTTTGAGTAGCGGGCCGTACAATGAGCAGTTCTTC	CASSLSSGPYNEQFF
14	TRBV7-2	TRBJ2-5	-	-	TGTGCCAGCAGATTGATCCAAACGGGAGAGACCCAGTACTTC	CASRLIQTGETQYF
16	TRBV10-2	TRBJ2-2	-	TRBD2	TGCGCCAGCAAATCTCACGGGACTAGCGATGCCGGGGAGCTGTTTTTT	CASKSHGTSDAGELFF
13	TRBV18	TRBJ2-7	-	-	TGTGCCAGCTCACGCCTCCGGGTCTACGAGCAGTACTTC	CASSRLRVYEQYF
14	TRBV5-1	TRBJ2-1	-	-	TGCGCCAGCAGCGACCTACGACCGAACAATGAGCAGTTCTTC	CASSDLRPNNEQFF
13	TRBV29-1	TRBJ1-2	-	TRBD1	TGCAGCGTTCGTGGGACAGGGTACTATGGCTACACCTTC	CSVRGTGYYGYTF
12	TRBV2	TRBJ1-1	-	-	TGTGCCAGCAGTTCCCTCCAGAGGGAAGCTTTCTTT	CASSSLQREAFF
19	TRBV15	TRBJ2-6	-	-	TGTGCCACCAGCCCCATGAGGTCGGGTATACTCTCTGGGGCCAACGTCCTGACTTTC	CATSPMRSGILSGANVLTF
16	TRBV5-1	TRBJ2-2	-	TRBD2	TGCGCCAGCAGCTTGGTCGGGAGGGTGGACACCGGGGAGCTGTTTTTT	CASSLVGRVDTGELFF
16	TRBV15	TRBJ2-5	-	TRBD1	TGTGCCACCAGCAGAGTCCGGGACAGGGTAGGAGAGACCCAGTACTTC	CATSRVRDRVGETQYF
16	TRBV9	TRBJ1-2	-	TRBD1	TGTGCCAGCAGCGTAGGGGACAGGGGGCTTTTCTATGGCTACACCTTC	CASSVGDRGLFYGYTF
15	TRBV27	TRBJ2-5	-	-	TGTGCCAGCACCCCGAAAGGTTCGGTGTTCGGGACCCAGTACTTC	CASTPKGSVFGTQYF
12	TRBV6-1	TRBJ2-5	-	-	TGTGCCAGCAGTGTGGGGAGAGAGACCCAGTACTTC	CASSVGRETQYF
15	TRBV5-4	TRBJ2-7	-	-	TGTGCCAGCAGCCCCCGGGGGAGCGGTTCCTACGAGCAGTACTTC	CASSPRGSGSYEQYF
12	TRBV18	TRBJ1-1	-	-	TGTGCCAGCTCACAGGGGAACACTGAAGCTTTCTTT	CASSQGNTEAFF
16	TRBV28	TRBJ2-1	-	TRBD2	TGTGCCAGCAGTTTGGGGGGACTAGCGGGAGGCACTGAGCAGTTCTTC	CASSLGGLAGGTEQFF
15	TRBV19	TRBJ2-1	-	TRBD1	TGTGCCAGTACCCAACCCGGGACAGGGTCCGATGAGCAGTTCTTC	CASTQPGTGSDEQFF
13	TRBV7-2	TRBJ2-1	-	-	TGTGCCAGCAGCTTAGTAGGAGGCAATGAGCAGTTCTTC	CASSLVGGNEQFF
16	TRBV18	TRBJ2-1	-	TRBD2	TGTGCCAGCTCACCACCCATACTAGCGGGGTACAATGAGCAGTTCTTC	CASSPPILAGYNEQFF
15	TRBV2	TRBJ2-2	-	TRBD2	TGTGCCAGCAGTGGGACTAGCCCTAACACCGGGGAGCTGTTTTTT	CASSGTSPNTGELFF
13	TRBV7-9	TRBJ2-2	-	-	TGTGCCAGCAGCTCTTTTGGGCCCGGGGAGCTGTTTTTT	CASSSFGPGELFF